This T cell receptor (beta chain) was identified in a study of blood T cell repertoires in COVID-19. V shed 4 bases and J 7 bases; nucleotides not matched to a gene: 9. CDR3 length: 14 amino acids. Looked up from germline, CDR1 is LNHDA and CDR2 is SQIVND (reference sequence). Here immunoSEQ multiplex PCR was the method, and the copy in TCRdb shows in-frame clones only, minus some. The table lists about 230,000 clones, around 84% of them singletons. The TCR comes from a woman between 40 and 55 years old who had recovered from COVID-19. The rearrangement joins TRBV19 to TRBJ2-5; 7 positions match TRBD2. The specimen sequenced was peripheral blood. The CDR3 reads CASSNQREVGTQYF. The DNA for the CDR3 is TGTGCCAGTAGTAACCAGCGGGAAGTTGGGACCCAGTACTTC.